The next 7 T cell receptor beta chains were all read from a single sample in a study of T cells after yellow fever vaccination. TCRdb reprocessed the 5' RACE reads via MiXCR and lists one record per CDR3 protein. Of 250,000 to 400,000 distinct CDR3 sequences in the sample, roughly 4.3% were seen once. Sequenced material: PBMCs, taken 15 days after the yellow fever booster vaccination. Receptors were obtained from a young man who received the YFV17D yellow fever vaccine.

This clonotype has only a few counts. The chain links TRBV6-5 to TRBJ1-2, with D unclear. V was clipped by 2 bases and J by 8 bases, with 15 bases between them. Germline CDR1 reads MNHEY; CDR2 reads SVGAGI. This CDR3 is 14 amino acids long. The CDR3 bases are TGTGCCAGCAGTTACGGGTTTGTCTCGGGAGGCTACACCTTC. This codes for CASSYGFVSGGYTF.

The table lists this clonotype with a few counts. The genes are TRBV10-3 and TRBJ2-7; 7 bases line up with TRBD2. V gave up 4 bases and J gave up 6 bases; unmatched junction bases: 0. CDR1 is ENHRY, CDR2 SYGVKD, per germline. The CDR3 extends over 11 amino acids. The CDR3 DNA reads TGTGCCATCAGTGCGGGGGGCGAGCAGTACGTC. Amino acid sequence: CAISAGGEQYV.

This clonotype occurred many times. The V call is TRBV7-8, the J call TRBJ1-5; D remains ambiguous. The CDR3 spans 14 residues. The V and J ends lost 5 bases and 7 bases respectively, with 15 bases between them. The germline V gene encodes CDR1 SGHVS and CDR2 FQNEAQ. In DNA, the CDR3 is TGTGCCAGCAGCCCCGGAGTGGGTAACCAGCCCCAGCATTTT. Translating gives CASSPGVGNQPQHF.

This clonotype was seen more than once but under ten times. The chain combines TRBV2 with TRBJ1-2; D is unresolved. This CDR3 has 14 residues. The V and J ends lost 0 bases and 7 bases respectively, with 12 bases between them. CDR1 and CDR2 (germline): SNHLY, FYNNEI. CDR3: CASSEAPRTSGYTF. The CDR3 region has the DNA TGTGCCAGCAGTGAAGCCCCGCGAACTAGTGGCTACACCTTC.

The chain has TRBV29-1 and TRBJ2-1; 8 bases are shared with TRBD1. V was pared by 7 bases and J by 1 base, with 6 bases of the junction left unmatched. The CDR3 length is 14 residues. Per the germline V gene, CDR1 is SQVTM and CDR2 is ANQGSEA. The CDR3 DNA is TGCAGCGCGGAAAGACAGGGGTCCTACAATGAGCAGTTCTTC. It translates to CSAERQGSYNEQFF.

This clonotype has more than one count but fewer than ten. The rearrangement links TRBV7-2 to TRBJ2-3; 15 nucleotides align to TRBD2. The CDR3 totals 19 residues. CDR1 is SGHTA and CDR2 is FQGNSA in the germline V gene. V shed 5 bases, J shed 1 base, and the junction held 10 bases outside the gene matches. The CDR3 nucleotides are TGTGCCAGCAGCGGGCCCGGGACTAGCGGGGGGAGGGGCACAGATACGCAGTATTTT. This codes for CASSGPGTSGGRGTDTQYF. Full variable domain (missing parts from reference TRBV7-2 and TRBJ2-3): GAGVSQSPSNKVTEKGKDVELRCDPISGHTALYWYRQSLGQGLEFLIYFQGNSAPDKSGLPSDRFSAERTGGSVSTLTIQRTQQEDSAVYLCASSGPGTSGGRGTDTQYFGPGTRLTVL.

This clonotype was seen only a few times. CDR3 loop: CASSDASGGASDEQFF. In DNA, the CDR3 is TGTGCCAGCAGTGACGCTAGCGGGGGGGCCTCGGATGAGCAGTTCTTC. The gene calls are TRBV2 and TRBJ2-1; TRBD2 agrees at 12 bases. V dropped 3 bases and J dropped 8; count of bases not matched to a gene: 8. The germline V gene encodes CDR1 SNHLY and CDR2 FYNNEI. This CDR3 spans 16 amino acids.